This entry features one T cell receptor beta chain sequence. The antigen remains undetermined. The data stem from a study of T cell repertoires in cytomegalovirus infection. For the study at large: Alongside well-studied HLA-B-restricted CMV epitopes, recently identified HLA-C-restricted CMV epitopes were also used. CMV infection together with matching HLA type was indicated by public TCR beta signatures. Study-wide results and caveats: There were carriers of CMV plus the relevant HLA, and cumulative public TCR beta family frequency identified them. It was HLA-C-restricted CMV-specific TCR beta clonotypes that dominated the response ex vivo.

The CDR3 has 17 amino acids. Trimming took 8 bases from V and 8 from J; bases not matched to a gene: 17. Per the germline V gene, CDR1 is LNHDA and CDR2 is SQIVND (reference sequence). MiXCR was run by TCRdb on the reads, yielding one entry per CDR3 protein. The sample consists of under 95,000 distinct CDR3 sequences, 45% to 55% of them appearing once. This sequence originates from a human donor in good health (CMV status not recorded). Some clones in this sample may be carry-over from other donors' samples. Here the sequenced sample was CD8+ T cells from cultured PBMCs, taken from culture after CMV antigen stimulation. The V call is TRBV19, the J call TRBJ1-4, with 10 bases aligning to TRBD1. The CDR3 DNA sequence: TGTGCCAGTTGTACCGGGACAGGGGCCCTCGGACTGGAAAAACTGTTTTTT. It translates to CASCTGTGALGLEKLFF.